The rows below give T cell receptor beta chains drawn from one sample of a study of shared clonotypes between healthy human individuals. The data were produced by immunoSEQ multiplex PCR, yet TCRdb's version contains in-frame clones alone and is incomplete. The sample has 850,000 to 1,200,000 clones, approximately 70% seen once. The sample was memory CD4+ T cells sorted from blood. These TCRs come from a man aged 18 to 30 in good health. Each CDR3 is given with its conserved first and last residue. The D gene is left open where the match is weak. Some rows mark clone size as missing; the rest say once, few, many or name a class of expanded clone.

v_call	j_call	clone_size	d_call	cdr3_aa	cdr3_nt
TRBV21-1	TRBJ2-1	-	-	CAESSGDSYNEQFF	TGTGCCGAGAGTAGCGGGGACTCCTACAATGAGCAGTTCTTC
TRBV6-1	TRBJ2-3	-	-	CASSEAGGGGGTDTQYF	TGTGCCAGCAGTGAAGCAGGGGGTGGAGGGGGCACAGATACGCAGTATTTT
TRBV5-4	TRBJ2-1	-	-	CASSPGQGLGEQFF	TGTGCCAGCAGCCCCGGGCAGGGGTTAGGCGAGCAGTTCTTC
TRBV5-5	TRBJ1-5	-	-	CASSSHTSAQHF	TGTGCCAGCAGCTCCCATACCTCGGCCCAGCATTTT
TRBV9	TRBJ2-7	-	TRBD1	CASSLRTGMDYEQYF	TGTGCCAGCAGCCTACGGACAGGGATGGACTACGAGCAGTACTTC
TRBV7-8	TRBJ2-7	-	-	CASSPGGQTYYEQYF	TGTGCCAGCAGCCCGGGGGGACAGACCTACTACGAGCAGTACTTC
TRBV11-2	TRBJ2-1	-	TRBD2	CASSPRLAGGDNEQFF	TGTGCCAGCAGCCCGCGACTAGCGGGGGGCGATAATGAGCAGTTCTTC
TRBV7-9	TRBJ2-5	few	TRBD2	CASSLAARWGGGETQYF	TGTGCCAGCAGCTTAGCGGCGCGATGGGGCGGGGGAGAGACCCAGTACTTC
TRBV5-1	TRBJ2-5	-	-	CASSLGGAETQYF	TGCGCCAGCAGCTTGGGAGGGGCAGAGACCCAGTACTTC
TRBV5-4	TRBJ2-1	-	TRBD1	CASSYPGTGTVNEQFF	TGTGCCAGCAGCTACCCCGGGACAGGGACGGTCAATGAGCAGTTCTTC
TRBV19	TRBJ2-1	-	TRBD2	CASSIGTKQFF	TGTGCCAGTAGTATCGGGACTAAGCAGTTCTTC